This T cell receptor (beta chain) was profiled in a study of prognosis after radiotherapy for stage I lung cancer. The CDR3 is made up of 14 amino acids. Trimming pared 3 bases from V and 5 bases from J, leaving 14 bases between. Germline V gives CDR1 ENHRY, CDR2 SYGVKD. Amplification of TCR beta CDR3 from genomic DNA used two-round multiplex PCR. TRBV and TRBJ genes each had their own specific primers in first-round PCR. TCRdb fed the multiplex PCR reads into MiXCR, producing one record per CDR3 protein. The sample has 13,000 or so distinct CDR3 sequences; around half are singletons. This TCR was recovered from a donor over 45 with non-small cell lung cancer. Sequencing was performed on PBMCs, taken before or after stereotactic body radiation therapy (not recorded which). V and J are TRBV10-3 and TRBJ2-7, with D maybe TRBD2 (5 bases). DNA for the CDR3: TGTGCCATCAGTGACCGTACTAGAGAACACGAGCAGTACTTC. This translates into CAISDRTREHEQYF.